This TCR beta chain was profiled in a study of blood T cells in healthy people across ages. This clonotype has a single count. Primed by a sample-barcoded 5' primer and a J-beta primer mix, a second PCR proceeded for 7 to 11 cycles. TCRdb reprocessed the 5' RACE reads with MiXCR, giving one entry per CDR3 protein. Of around 870,000 distinct CDR3 sequences in the sample, less than 35% were seen once. Germline V gene sequence: CDR1 DFQATT, CDR2 SNEGSKA (reference sequence). The junction had 7 bases not matched to a gene; V was cut back by 3 bases and J by 5 bases. The CDR3 extends over 15 amino acids. This rearrangement joins TRBV20-1 to TRBJ2-2; TRBD1 matches at 9 bases. The source of this sequence is a woman of 80 years or more in good health. The specimen was blood. The CDR3 reads CSARTPTGGTGELFF. As DNA, the CDR3 is TGCAGTGCTAGGACTCCGACAGGGGGTACCGGGGAGCTGTTTTTT.